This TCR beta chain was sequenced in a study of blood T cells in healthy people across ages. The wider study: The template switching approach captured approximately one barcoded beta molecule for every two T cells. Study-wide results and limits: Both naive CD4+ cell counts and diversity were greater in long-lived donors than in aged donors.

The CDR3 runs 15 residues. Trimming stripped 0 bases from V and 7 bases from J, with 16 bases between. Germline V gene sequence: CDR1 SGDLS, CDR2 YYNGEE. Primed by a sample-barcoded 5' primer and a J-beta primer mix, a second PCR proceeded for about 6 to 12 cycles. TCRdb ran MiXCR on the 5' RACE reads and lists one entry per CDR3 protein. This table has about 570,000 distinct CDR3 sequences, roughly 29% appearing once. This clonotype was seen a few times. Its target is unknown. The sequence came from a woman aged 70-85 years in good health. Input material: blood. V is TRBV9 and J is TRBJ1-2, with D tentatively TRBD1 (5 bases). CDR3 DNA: TGTGCCAGCAGCGTAGGGCAGGGTGAAAAGGGTGGCTACACCTTC. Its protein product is CASSVGQGEKGGYTF. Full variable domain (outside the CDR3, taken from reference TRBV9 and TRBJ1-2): DSGVTQTPKHLITATGQRVTLRCSPRSGDLSVYWYQQSLDQGLQFLIQYYNGEERAKGNILERFSAQQFPDLHSELNLSSLELGDSALYFCASSVGQGEKGGYTFGSGTRLTVV.